Following are 31 T cell receptor beta chains from one sample sequenced in a study of T cells in Graves' hyperthyroidism and ophthalmopathy. Amplified TCR beta CDR3 regions came from RNA transcripts. First-round RT-PCR targeting the TCR CDR3 was performed with the HTBI primer set. TCRdb used MiXCR to reprocess the multiplex PCR reads, holding one entry per CDR3 protein. This table has approximately 610,000 distinct CDR3 sequences, over 15% appearing once. The sequencing input was blood. The receptors derive from a woman aged 18 to 35 with Graves' hyperthyroidism.

This clonotype was found many times. V is TRBV11-2 and J is TRBJ1-2; D gene uncertain. Germline CDR1 SGHAT, CDR2 FQNNGV. V lost 5 bases to trimming and J lost 4 bases, with 17 bases between them. The CDR3 is 15 residues long. In DNA, the CDR3 is TGTGCCAGCAGCCCCGGTAGATTCCCATCCTATGGCTACACCTTC. It is translated as CASSPGRFPSYGYTF.

This clonotype has only a few counts. The V gene is TRBV10-2, the J gene TRBJ2-3; weak D call: TRBD1 (6 bases). Looked up from germline, CDR1 is WSHSY and CDR2 is SAAADI. V was trimmed by 0 bases and J by 6 bases, leaving 7 bases between them. CDR3 length: 13 residues. The CDR3 spells CASSESRGDTQYF. CDR3 in DNA: TGCGCCAGCAGTGAGTCGAGGGGGGATACGCAGTATTTT.

This clonotype has a count of ten or more. The rearrangement joins TRBV7-6 to TRBJ2-3; the D gene is possibly TRBD2 (6 bases). CDR1 and CDR2 (germline): SGHVS, FNYEAQ. The CDR3 covers 14 residues. V gave up 10 bases and J gave up 3 bases, with 17 bases separating them. The CDR3 coding sequence is TGTGCCACCTCCGCGGGGTCAGGAACAGATACGCAGTATTTT. Protein: CATSAGSGTDTQYF.

This clonotype was recorded at least ten times. This rearrangement joins TRBV28 to TRBJ1-1; D unresolved. The CDR3 is 16 amino acids. Trimming took off 4 bases at V and 5 bases at J, with 20 bases between the two ends. Germline V gives CDR1 MDHEN, CDR2 SYDVKM. In nucleotides, the CDR3 is TGTGCCAGCAGTTCAAGCGAGCCCCATTACGGGACTGAAGCTTTCTTT. Residues: CASSSSEPHYGTEAFF.

The table lists this clonotype with many counts. The chain couples TRBV7-2 to TRBJ2-7; 8 nucleotides line up with TRBD1. Germline CDR1 is SGHTA and CDR2 is FQGNSA. This CDR3 contains 14 residues. V dropped 1 base and J dropped 7; count of bases not matched to a gene: 6. The CDR3 bases are TGTGCCAGCAGCTTAGGGACAGGGTCGTGGGAGCAGTACTTC. Translation: CASSLGTGSWEQYF.

This clonotype turned up a few times. V and J are TRBV4-2 and TRBJ1-4; 7 positions agree with TRBD1. The CDR3 extends over 16 amino acids. Germline loops: CDR1 LGHNA, CDR2 YNFKEQ. Losses at the gene ends were 2 bases for V and 5 bases for J; bases not matched to a gene: 8. Written as DNA, the CDR3 is TGTGCCAGCAGCCAATGGAAATCACAGGGGAATGAAAAACTGTTTTTT. Amino acids: CASSQWKSQGNEKLFF.

About this clonotype: An end of the junction differs from the germline gene, which may be a read error. The rearrangement links TRBV20-1 to TRBJ1-5; the match to TRBD1 covers 7 bases. The V gene's germline CDR1 is DFQATT and CDR2 SNEGSKA (reference sequence). CDR3 length: 16 amino acids. CDR3 amino acids: CSAGELDRNENQPQHF. The CDR3 DNA follows: TGCAGTGCTGGAGAACTGGACAGGAACGAAAATCAGCCCCAGCATTTT.

The chain combines TRBV12-3 or TRBV12-4 with TRBJ2-7; 9 bases are shared with TRBD2. After removal of 6 bases from V and 7 bases from J, the junction contained 16 bases not matched to a gene. The CDR3 totals 16 residues. CDR3 in DNA: TGTGCCAGCAGCCAAGAAATGGGACTAGCCACCGGGGAGCAGTACTTC. This gives the protein CASSQEMGLATGEQYF.

This chain uses TRBV20-1 with TRBJ2-7; TRBD2 agrees at 13 bases. The CDR3 has 13 amino acids. Unmatched junction bases numbered 2, after V lost 7 bases and J lost 2 bases. The V gene's germline CDR1 is DFQATT and CDR2 SNEGSKA (reference sequence). The CDR3 sequence: CSVGTSGTYEQYF. The CDR3 DNA reads TGCAGTGTAGGGACTAGCGGGACCTACGAGCAGTACTTC.

This clonotype was seen a few times. This sequence joins TRBV7-3 and TRBJ2-1, with 11 positions matching TRBD2. This CDR3 comprises 16 residues. Germline V gene lookup returns CDR1 SGHTA and CDR2 FQGTGA. The V and J ends lost 5 bases and 5 bases, in that order; junction bases with no gene match: 8. The CDR3 spells CASSERAGLADNEQFF. In nucleotides, the CDR3 is TGTGCCAGCAGCGAGAGAGCGGGACTAGCGGACAATGAGCAGTTCTTC. The full variable domain, in which reference TRBV7-3 and TRBJ2-1 provide the parts outside the CDR3, is GAGVSQTPSNKVTEKGKYVELRCDPISGHTALYWYRQSLGQGPEFLIYFQGTGAADDSGLPNDRFFAVRPEGSVSTLKIQRTERGDSAVYLCASSERAGLADNEQFFGPGTRLTVL.

This clonotype was picked up a small number of times. The chain is built from TRBV18 and TRBJ2-2, with D tentatively TRBD1 (5 bases). CDR1 and CDR2 (germline): KGHSH, LQKENI. The CDR3 spans 16 residues. V lost 2 bases to trimming and J lost 1 base, with 11 bases between them. The CDR3 loop is CASSPGPGLNTGELFF. In DNA, the CDR3 is TGTGCCAGCTCACCAGGTCCAGGGCTGAACACCGGGGAGCTGTTTTTT.

This clonotype was seen more than once but under ten times. V and J are TRBV4-1 and TRBJ2-5; weak D call: TRBD2 (5 bases). The CDR3 is made up of 14 amino acids. Germline V gene lookup returns CDR1 MGHRA and CDR2 YSYEKL. V lost 4 bases and J 7 bases, leaving 16 bases between the germline ends. The CDR3 nucleotides are TGCGCCAGCAGCCCAATCGAGGAGGTGGCGACCCAGTACTTC. This codes for CASSPIEEVATQYF.

This clonotype has just a few counts. This chain links TRBV19 with TRBJ2-1; D possibly matches TRBD1 or TRBD2 (6 bases each). CDR3 size: 15 residues. V lost 3 bases to trimming and J lost 4 bases, with 13 bases between them. CDR1 LNHDA and CDR2 SQIVND come from the germline V gene (reference sequence). CDR3 nucleotide sequence: TGTGCCAGTAGTATTAGGGGGGAGGTGTACAATGAGCAGTTCTTC. This translates into CASSIRGEVYNEQFF.

This clonotype was found a few times. This chain joins TRBV7-2 and TRBJ2-1; tentatively, D is TRBD1 (5 bases). This CDR3 comprises 16 residues. CDR1 is SGHTA and CDR2 is FQGNSA in the germline V gene. The V gene lost 1 base and the J gene lost 1 base, with 11 bases spanning the gap. For the CDR3, the DNA is TGTGCCAGCAGCTTAGGGGCAGGGTGGTCCTACAATGAGCAGTTCTTC. Protein product: CASSLGAGWSYNEQFF.

This clonotype was detected only a few times. The rearrangement uses TRBV12-3 or TRBV12-4 and TRBJ2-1; 7 bases match TRBD2. This CDR3 has 13 residues. V lost 8 bases and J lost 10; bases outside the gene matches: 11. DNA for the CDR3: TGTGCCAGCGGCCTATTGATTAGCGGGGAGCAGTTCTTC. Protein: CASGLLISGEQFF.

This clonotype appeared a single time. Possible read error: a much larger clone is one base away. J is TRBJ1-1 and V is TRBV5-1; possibly TRBD1 for D (6 bases). CDR3 size: 15 residues. Looked up from germline, CDR1 is SGHRS and CDR2 is YFSETQ. The CDR3 is CASSRPTGMNTGAFF. The DNA of the CDR3 is TGCGCCAGCAGCCGGCCGACAGGAATGAACACTGGAGCTTTCTTT.

Many counts were recorded for this clonotype. CDR3 in amino acids: CSAMYLDSPRTDTQYF. The CDR3 DNA sequence: TGCAGTGCTATGTACTTAGACTCCCCTCGCACAGATACGCAGTATTTT. The rearrangement joins TRBV20-1 to TRBJ2-3; no clear D. The CDR3 is 16 amino acids. Germline values: CDR1 DFQATT, CDR2 SNEGSKA (reference sequence). Trimming removed 4 bases at V and 1 base at J, with 18 bases between.

Ten or more counts support this clonotype. The rearrangement uses TRBV18 and TRBJ1-5; TRBD1 agrees at 8 bases. Germline trimming cut 5 bases from V and 7 bases from J; bases unmatched to any gene: 7. The CDR3 sequence is 14 residues long. Germline assignment: CDR1 KGHSH and CDR2 LQKENI. CDR3 sequence: CASSKAGGGQPQHF. In nucleotides, the CDR3 is TGTGCCAGCTCAAAAGCAGGGGGCGGGCAGCCCCAGCATTTT.

Remarks on this clonotype: A much larger clone lies a single base off, so this may be a read error. The chain has TRBV30 and TRBJ1-2; D is ambiguous. Trimming left V 4 bases short and J 6 bases short, with 9 bases between. Germline V gives CDR1 GTSNPN, CDR2 SVGIG (reference sequence). The CDR3 is 11 amino acids. This chain's CDR3 is CAWMGYHGYTF. The CDR3 nucleotides read TGTGCCTGGATGGGATACCATGGCTACACCTTC.

This clonotype was seen only a few times. V and J are TRBV28 and TRBJ2-5, with D unresolved. The CDR3 is 13 residues long. Deletions cut 2 bases from V and 3 bases from J, with 7 bases between. CDR1 MDHEN and CDR2 SYDVKM come from the germline V gene. The CDR3 region is CASSLKGKETQYF. For the CDR3, the DNA is TGTGCCAGCAGTTTAAAGGGAAAAGAGACCCAGTACTTC. The whole variable domain, remainder taken from reference TRBV28 and TRBJ2-5, is DVKVTQSSRYLVKRTGEKVFLECVQDMDHENMFWYRQDPGLGLRLIYFSYDVKMKEKGDIPEGYSVSREKKERFSLILESASTNQTSMYLCASSLKGKETQYFGPGTRLLVL.

A note on this clonotype: One end of the junction is discordant with germline, which a read error may explain. The V gene is TRBV7-9, the J gene TRBJ2-1, with 14 bases lining up with TRBD2. Germline CDR1 reads SEHNR; CDR2 reads FQNEAQ (reference sequence). This CDR3 has 15 amino acids. CDR3: CAGSLGTSGRDEQFF. The CDR3 DNA reads as TGTGCCGGCAGCTTAGGGACTAGCGGGAGAGATGAGCAGTTCTTC.

The CDR3 DNA sequence: TGTGCCACCAGTGATTGCTGGACATTCAAACCTCAGCATTTT. It is translated as CATSDCWTFKPQHF. The chain employs TRBV24-1 and TRBJ1-5; a weak D match, TRBD1 (5 bases). This CDR3 spans 14 amino acids. Germline CDR1 is KGHDR and CDR2 is SFDVKD. Trimming left V 2 bases short and J 13 bases short, with 17 bases between.

This clonotype appeared a few times. V and J are TRBV9 and TRBJ2-7, with D unresolved. CDR3 length: 14 amino acids. The germline gives CDR1 SGDLS, CDR2 YYNGEE. V lost 3 bases to trimming and J lost 0 bases, with 10 bases between them. CDR3 sequence reads: CASSEQAHSYEQYF. DNA for the CDR3: TGTGCCAGCAGCGAGCAGGCACACTCCTACGAGCAGTACTTC.

This clonotype was detected many times. The genes are TRBV20-1 and TRBJ2-7; 8 positions match TRBD2. The trim removed 4 bases at V and 6 bases at J, leaving 5 bases unmatched. The CDR3 length is 12 residues. Germline V gives CDR1 DFQATT, CDR2 SNEGSKA (reference sequence). The chain's CDR3 is CSAKAGVLEQYF. The CDR3 DNA sequence: TGCAGTGCTAAAGCGGGAGTCCTCGAGCAGTACTTC.

The V gene is TRBV15, the J gene TRBJ2-1, with 14 bases fitting TRBD2. The CDR3 contains 17 residues. CDR1 and CDR2 from the germline V gene are LNHNV and YYDKDF (reference sequence). J lost 9 bases, V lost 5 bases, and 12 bases had no gene match. The CDR3: CATSPLKEGLAGVEQFF. In DNA, the CDR3 is TGTGCCACCAGCCCATTAAAGGAGGGACTAGCGGGAGTTGAGCAGTTCTTC.

The V and J genes are TRBV20-1 and TRBJ2-2; no clear D gene. The length of the CDR3 is 14 residues. The germline V and J ends were trimmed by 1 base and 5 bases, with 11 bases remaining between them. The V gene's germline CDR1 is DFQATT and CDR2 SNEGSKA (reference sequence). This chain's CDR3 is CSARGSSKTGELFF. CDR3 nucleotides: TGCAGTGCTAGAGGCTCCTCTAAGACCGGGGAGCTGTTTTTT.

This clonotype was seen more than once but under ten times. The J gene is TRBJ2-6, the V gene TRBV6-1, with 7 positions matching TRBD1. The CDR3 is 15 amino acids. CDR1 is MNHNS and CDR2 is SASEGT in the germline V gene. V lost 5 bases and J lost 9; bases outside the gene matches: 10. The chain's CDR3 is CASSSTGVGHNVLTF. CDR3 coding DNA: TGTGCCAGCAGTTCCACAGGGGTTGGCCACAACGTCCTGACTTTC.

Here the CDR3 DNA reads TGCAGTGCTACTCGACAGGGGCCCCCCTACGAGCAGTACTTC. Protein sequence: CSATRQGPPYEQYF. The chain combines TRBV20-1 with TRBJ2-7; the match to TRBD1 covers 8 bases. The V gene end was trimmed by 4 bases and the J gene end by 2 bases; junction bases not matched to a gene: 7. Germline V gene lookup returns CDR1 DFQATT and CDR2 SNEGSKA (reference sequence). The CDR3 totals 14 residues.

This clonotype was observed at least ten times. This sequence joins TRBV6-1 and TRBJ1-2; 9 bases line up with TRBD1. J lost 6 bases, V lost 5 bases, and 10 bases had no gene match. The CDR3 runs to 15 residues. Germline V CDR1 and CDR2: MNHNS, SASEGT. The CDR3 protein is CASSYVGDRDNGYTF. CDR3 DNA: TGTGCCAGCAGTTACGTGGGGGACAGGGATAATGGCTACACCTTC.

Many counts were recorded for this clonotype. This chain uses TRBV2 with TRBJ2-3; 12 bases line up with TRBD2. The trim removed 8 bases at V and 0 bases at J, leaving 6 bases unmatched. This CDR3 spans 16 amino acids. The germline V gene has CDR1 SNHLY and CDR2 FYNNEI. CDR3 bases: TGTGCCAGCTTAAGGACTAGCGGGACTAGCACAGATACGCAGTATTTT. It encodes CASLRTSGTSTDTQYF.

This chain joins TRBV15 and TRBJ1-6; 8 positions match TRBD1. CDR1 and CDR2 from the germline V gene are LNHNV and YYDKDF (reference sequence). With 1 base clipped from V and 7 bases from J, the junction kept 3 bases outside the gene matches. The CDR3 runs 15 residues. The CDR3: CATSRVRTGNSPLHF. The CDR3 DNA sequence: TGTGCCACCAGCAGAGTGAGGACAGGGAATTCACCCCTCCACTTT.